This T cell receptor beta chain was sequenced during a study of glioma-infiltrating T cells. The sample holds many counts of this clonotype. Amplification of TCR alpha and beta CDR3 regions from RNA used iRepertoire nested multiplex PCR. Using its own MiXCR run on the multiplex PCR reads, TCRdb lists one record per CDR3 protein. The profile covers tens of thousands of distinct CDR3 sequences, with about 25% appearing a single time and over 5% taken by the ten largest. Specimen: glioma tissue, nonneoplastic brain tissue, or PBMCs (not recorded which). This clonotype was obtained from a human donor with low-grade glioma or glioblastoma, undergoing nonglioma brain surgery, or in good health (not recorded which).

CDR3 nucleotide sequence: TGCAGTGCTAGCCCTGATAGCAATCAGCCCCAGCATTTT. Its protein is CSASPDSNQPQHF. The chain carries TRBV20-1 and TRBJ1-5; D not certain. Trimming shortened V by 3 bases and J by 0 bases, and 6 bases separated the two germline ends. CDR3 length equals 13 residues. Germline CDR1 DFQATT, CDR2 SNEGSKA (reference sequence).